The present entry profiles one TCR beta chain with its context. The entry originates in a study of blood T cell repertoires in COVID-19. Across the study: Sites in the United States, Italy and Spain provided acute and convalescent COVID-19 samples.

Produced via immunoSEQ multiplex PCR; TCRdb's table is partial and in-frame only. The sample lists about 21,000 clones; around 82% were seen once. Looked up from germline, CDR1 is MNHEY and CDR2 is SVGAGI. J gave up 0 bases and V 2 bases, and 3 bases lay outside the gene matches. The CDR3 length is 15 residues. The specimen sequenced was peripheral blood. This TCR was recovered from a man in his forties with acute or convalescent COVID-19. This sequence joins TRBV6-5 and TRBJ1-2, with 7 bases aligning to TRBD1. The CDR3 loop is CASSYVGQSNYGYTF. In nucleotides, the CDR3 is TGTGCCAGCAGTTACGTGGGACAGTCTAACTATGGCTACACCTTC.